Listed below are T cell receptor beta chains from one sample, sequenced in a study of T cell responses to AZD1222 COVID-19 vaccine. Profiled with immunoSEQ multiplex PCR; TCRdb holds only in-frame clones, not every one. Among 150,000 to 180,000 clones listed, approximately 90% were seen once. This specimen consisted of peripheral blood, obtained on day 0 of AZD1222 vaccination. These receptors all stem from an adult in good health. Each CDR3 is given without its conserved first and last residue. The D gene is left open where the match is weak.

d_gene: -
v_gene: TRBV11-2
j_gene: TRBJ2-7
CDR3aa: ASSLVVVGQGEQY

d_gene: -
v_gene: TRBV5-6
j_gene: TRBJ1-6
CDR3aa: ASSLGTENSPLH

d_gene: -
v_gene: TRBV9
j_gene: TRBJ1-2
CDR3aa: ASSVEDSSTSNYGYT

d_gene: -
v_gene: TRBV6-5
j_gene: TRBJ2-1
CDR3aa: ASSYSLGADNEQF

d_gene: -
v_gene: TRBV6-1
j_gene: TRBJ2-1
CDR3aa: ASSEPDPYNEQF

d_gene: -
v_gene: TRBV5-6
j_gene: TRBJ2-7
CDR3aa: ASSSRWEQLYEQY

d_gene: -
v_gene: TRBV9
j_gene: TRBJ2-1
CDR3aa: ASSYSELEQF

d_gene: -
v_gene: TRBV6-2/TRBV6-3
j_gene: TRBJ1-2
CDR3aa: ASSVGTQYGYT

d_gene: TRBD1
v_gene: TRBV29-1
j_gene: TRBJ2-7
CDR3aa: SVETGTYEQY

d_gene: -
v_gene: TRBV7-9
j_gene: TRBJ1-1
CDR3aa: ASSLARGSQAF

d_gene: -
v_gene: TRBV7-2
j_gene: TRBJ1-4
CDR3aa: ASSLDWGGEKLF

d_gene: -
v_gene: TRBV19
j_gene: TRBJ2-7
CDR3aa: ASRAWGQGNYEQY

d_gene: -
v_gene: TRBV4-3
j_gene: TRBJ1-1
CDR3aa: ASTKQGWDTEAF

d_gene: -
v_gene: TRBV19
j_gene: TRBJ1-2
CDR3aa: ASIPGGRQNYGYT

d_gene: -
v_gene: TRBV19
j_gene: TRBJ2-5
CDR3aa: ASSLRGPQETQY

d_gene: TRBD1
v_gene: TRBV6-5
j_gene: TRBJ2-1
CDR3aa: ASSNGQVNEQF

d_gene: -
v_gene: TRBV6-4
j_gene: TRBJ2-3
CDR3aa: ASSGQPLGAQY

d_gene: -
v_gene: TRBV3-1/TRBV3-2
j_gene: TRBJ1-3
CDR3aa: ASRPDITGNTIY

d_gene: TRBD1
v_gene: TRBV5-1
j_gene: TRBJ2-2
CDR3aa: ASSSGQYNTGELF

d_gene: -
v_gene: TRBV3-1/TRBV3-2
j_gene: TRBJ1-6
CDR3aa: ASSQAGLYNSPLH

d_gene: -
v_gene: TRBV2
j_gene: TRBJ1-6
CDR3aa: ASSDDEYPLMDSPLH

d_gene: -
v_gene: TRBV13
j_gene: TRBJ1-2
CDR3aa: ASSRAYYGYT

d_gene: -
v_gene: TRBV27
j_gene: TRBJ1-3
CDR3aa: ASRTGLGSGNTIY

d_gene: -
v_gene: TRBV27
j_gene: TRBJ1-2
CDR3aa: ASSKGGDFNYGYT

d_gene: TRBD1
v_gene: TRBV18
j_gene: TRBJ1-3
CDR3aa: ASSQGTASGNTIY

d_gene: TRBD2
v_gene: TRBV6-5
j_gene: TRBJ2-3
CDR3aa: ATLLGAGVTDTQY

d_gene: -
v_gene: TRBV5-1
j_gene: TRBJ1-5
CDR3aa: ASSSGVSNQPQH

d_gene: -
v_gene: TRBV28
j_gene: TRBJ2-5
CDR3aa: ASSLSWDTLETQY

d_gene: TRBD2
v_gene: TRBV24-1
j_gene: TRBJ2-1
CDR3aa: ATSDRSGGANEQF

d_gene: -
v_gene: TRBV6-5
j_gene: TRBJ2-1
CDR3aa: ASSYSWGGGNEQF

d_gene: -
v_gene: TRBV11-2
j_gene: TRBJ1-3
CDR3aa: ASSLGSGGNTIY

d_gene: -
v_gene: TRBV19
j_gene: TRBJ1-2
CDR3aa: ASTPIDKGTVYGYT

d_gene: -
v_gene: TRBV7-2
j_gene: TRBJ1-1
CDR3aa: ASSPTGMGTEAF

d_gene: TRBD1
v_gene: TRBV28
j_gene: TRBJ2-5
CDR3aa: ASTSGQGRETQY

d_gene: TRBD2
v_gene: TRBV2
j_gene: TRBJ2-1
CDR3aa: ASSGGLAGVNEQF

d_gene: TRBD2
v_gene: TRBV2
j_gene: TRBJ2-5
CDR3aa: ASSLAVGGTQY

d_gene: TRBD2
v_gene: TRBV29-1
j_gene: TRBJ2-1
CDR3aa: SVEGTSGGSYNEQF

d_gene: TRBD1
v_gene: TRBV6-2/TRBV6-3
j_gene: TRBJ1-1
CDR3aa: ASSYSPGQGATTEAF

d_gene: TRBD1
v_gene: TRBV6-5
j_gene: TRBJ1-6
CDR3aa: ASSLRDRGNSPLH

d_gene: -
v_gene: TRBV18
j_gene: TRBJ1-1
CDR3aa: ASSPPQGNTEAF

d_gene: -
v_gene: TRBV7-8
j_gene: TRBJ1-3
CDR3aa: ASAVGVMSGNTIY

d_gene: -
v_gene: TRBV20-1
j_gene: TRBJ1-2
CDR3aa: SARDLQSYT

d_gene: -
v_gene: TRBV25-1
j_gene: TRBJ1-2
CDR3aa: ASSAGQLYGYT

d_gene: -
v_gene: TRBV12-5
j_gene: TRBJ1-2
CDR3aa: ASGLPPNYGYT

d_gene: TRBD1
v_gene: TRBV6-5
j_gene: TRBJ2-2
CDR3aa: ASSLTGVTTGELF

d_gene: -
v_gene: TRBV2
j_gene: TRBJ1-2
CDR3aa: ASRDSTSGYT

d_gene: -
v_gene: TRBV5-1
j_gene: TRBJ2-5
CDR3aa: ASSFQGIEETQY

d_gene: TRBD1
v_gene: TRBV14
j_gene: TRBJ2-7
CDR3aa: ASSQDVVPGTGDGEQY

d_gene: -
v_gene: TRBV3-1/TRBV3-2
j_gene: TRBJ1-1
CDR3aa: ASSQVSGAAEAF

d_gene: TRBD1
v_gene: TRBV28
j_gene: TRBJ2-1
CDR3aa: ASVGAGDRTSEYEQF

d_gene: TRBD1
v_gene: TRBV18
j_gene: TRBJ2-5
CDR3aa: ASSYDRGETQY

d_gene: TRBD1
v_gene: TRBV28
j_gene: TRBJ1-2
CDR3aa: ASISGQGTYGYT

d_gene: -
v_gene: TRBV6-6
j_gene: TRBJ1-5
CDR3aa: ASSPLGGGASNQPQH